The 2 T cell receptor beta chains given below trace back to one sample, sequenced in a study of shared clonotypes between healthy human individuals. Sequencing used immunoSEQ multiplex PCR; TCRdb keeps in-frame clones, though not all of them. The repertoire consists of a few million clones, with roughly nine tenths occurring once and the leading ten covering around 0.14%. Sequenced: naive CD4+ T cells sorted from blood. Subset here: CD45RA+ positively selected. These receptors were taken from a young man in good health.

The gene calls are TRBV9 and TRBJ2-1; TRBD2 matches 9 bases. Per germline, CDR1 SGDLS and CDR2 YYNGEE. Losses at the gene ends were 2 bases for V and 8 bases for J; bases not matched to a gene: 5. The CDR3 covers 14 residues. The CDR3 protein is CASSVGTSSDEQFF. DNA of the CDR3: TGTGCCAGCAGCGTGGGGACTAGCTCCGATGAGCAGTTCTTC.

The V call is TRBV5-8, the J call TRBJ2-7; tentatively, D is TRBD1 or TRBD2 (5 bases each). Germline lookup yields CDR1 SGHTS and CDR2 YDEGEE. V was clipped by 6 bases and J by 6 bases, with 19 bases between them. This CDR3 contains 14 residues. CDR3 amino acids: CASTKMGVALEQYF. The DNA of the CDR3 is TGTGCCAGCACCAAGATGGGGGTAGCTCTCGAGCAGTACTTC.